Sequencing of this TCR beta chain was carried out in a study of blood T cell repertoires in COVID-19. Overall study: Specimens from acute and convalescent COVID-19 originated in the United States, Italy and Spain. Sources were T cells, B-cell-depleted T cells, or PBMCs; the material itself was cDNA or gDNA.

The CDR3 covers 17 residues. Germline V gives CDR1 MNHEY, CDR2 SVGEGT. The V end was cut by 3 bases, the J end by 2 bases, with 19 bases between. The repertoire was sequenced with immunoSEQ multiplex PCR; TCRdb's copy has only in-frame clones and lacks some. The profile shows some 150,000 clones, 86% of them singletons. The sequencing sample was made of peripheral blood. The chain joins TRBV6-2 or TRBV6-3 to TRBJ1-1; no clear D. This TCR was recovered from a man aged 65-85 years with acute or convalescent COVID-19. The CDR3 sequence: CASSYVDKRLVNTEAFF. The CDR3 DNA follows: TGTGCCAGCAGTTATGTTGACAAAAGGTTGGTTAACACTGAAGCTTTCTTT.